The 4 T cell receptor beta chains listed next were all sequenced from one sample in a study of T cell changes during pregnancy in multiple sclerosis. The table came from immunoSEQ multiplex PCR; TCRdb's copy has only in-frame clones and leaves some out. The sample includes some 83,000 clones, approximately 90% of them seen just once. The material was PBMCs, obtained in the first trimester of pregnancy. These receptors came from a female donor in good health, serving as a control in a pregnancy study. Some clones in this sample may be carry-over from other donors' samples.

This clone has only one observation. The chain has TRBV5-1 and TRBJ1-1; 8 nucleotides line up with TRBD1. The CDR3 length is 13 residues. Per the germline V gene, CDR1 is SGHRS and CDR2 is YFSETQ. Losses at the gene ends were 0 bases for V and 6 bases for J; bases not matched to a gene: 1. The CDR3 reads CASSLVGQAEAFF. CDR3 DNA: TGCGCCAGCAGCTTGGTGGGACAGGCTGAAGCTTTCTTT. The entire variable domain, with the rest obtained from reference TRBV5-1 and TRBJ1-1, is as follows: KAGVTQTPRYLIKTRGQQVTLSCSPISGHRSVSWYQQTPGQGLQFLFEYFSETQRNKGNFPGRFSGRQFSNSRSEMNVSTLELGDSALYLCASSLVGQAEAFFGQGTRLTVV.

This clone appeared a few times. CDR3 sequence reads: CASSGQGLGEKLFF. For the CDR3, the DNA is TGTGCCAGCTCAGGACAGGGCCTAGGTGAAAAACTGTTTTTT. The V call is TRBV18, the J call TRBJ1-4, with TRBD1 matching 8 bases. The germline V gene has CDR1 KGHSH and CDR2 LQKENI. V gave up 5 bases and J gave up 7 bases; unmatched junction bases: 6. This CDR3 comprises 14 residues.

The chain joins TRBV5-1 to TRBJ2-3, with 12 bases fitting TRBD1. V dropped 1 base and J dropped 3; count of bases not matched to a gene: 18. Germline V gene sequence: CDR1 SGHRS, CDR2 YFSETQ. The CDR3 has 21 residues. The CDR3 nucleotides are TGCGCCAGCAGCTTGCAGGGACAGGGGGCCGGTTTTGGCGGGGGGACAGATACGCAGTATTTT. Its translation: CASSLQGQGAGFGGGTDTQYF.

The chain joins TRBV7-9 to TRBJ2-7; 9 nucleotides match TRBD2. The CDR3 is made up of 14 amino acids. Germline assignment: CDR1 SEHNR and CDR2 FQNEAQ (reference sequence). J lost 7 bases, V lost 6 bases, and 10 bases had no gene match. DNA of the CDR3: TGTGCCAGCAGTCCCAGCGGGGGGTCTTGGGAGCAGTACTTC. Its translation is CASSPSGGSWEQYF.